This T cell receptor (beta chain) stems from a study of blood T cell repertoires in COVID-19. At the level of the study: Collection of acute and convalescent COVID-19 samples took place in the United States, Italy and Spain. The analysed material was cDNA or gDNA that came from T cells, B-cell-depleted T cells, or PBMCs.

As handled by the study authors: Reference gene primer amplification in the assay estimated nucleated cell counts. TCRdb's copy holds only in-frame clones and misses some; the assay was immunoSEQ multiplex PCR. V and J calls plus clone size are reproduced from that table; the DNA served to infer D and trimming. Here the sample spans about 200,000 clones, under 90% being singletons. In germline, CDR1 is MDHEN, CDR2 SYDVKM. The trim removed 6 bases at V and 1 base at J, leaving 5 bases unmatched. This CDR3 comprises 16 residues. The TCR was taken from a man aged 55 to 70 who had recovered from COVID-19. The rearrangement uses TRBV28 and TRBJ2-5; 13 bases are a match to TRBD2. Material: peripheral blood. The CDR3 spells CASRLGLAGAQETQYF. The CDR3, as DNA: TGTGCCAGCAGACTTGGACTAGCGGGGGCCCAAGAGACCCAGTACTTC.